This T cell receptor (beta chain) was documented in a study of blood T cell repertoires in COVID-19. Study summary: Samples of COVID-19 (acute and convalescent) were obtained from the United States, Italy and Spain. T cells, B-cell-depleted T cells, or PBMCs supplied cDNA or gDNA.

V dropped 5 bases and J dropped 9; count of bases not matched to a gene: 17. CDR1 and CDR2 (germline): SGHVS, FQNEAQ. The CDR3 length is 18 residues. In the study's own analysis: Nucleated cell number was recorded as an estimate derived from reference gene primer amplification. The repertoire was sequenced with immunoSEQ multiplex PCR; TCRdb's copy has only in-frame clones and lacks some. For V, J and clone size, that table is used; D and trimming come from the DNA. The repertoire includes some 87,000 clones, approximately 91% of them detected once, and about 3.4% sits in the top ten. This clone is labeled large.

This receptor was taken from a woman between 65 and 79 years old with acute or convalescent COVID-19. The chain is built from TRBV7-8 and TRBJ2-1, with TRBD2 matching 12 bases. Sequences were obtained from peripheral blood. This CDR3 is CASSLVSALAGGPGEQFF. The CDR3 region has the DNA TGTGCCAGCAGCCTAGTTTCGGCGCTAGCGGGAGGGCCGGGTGAGCAGTTCTTC.